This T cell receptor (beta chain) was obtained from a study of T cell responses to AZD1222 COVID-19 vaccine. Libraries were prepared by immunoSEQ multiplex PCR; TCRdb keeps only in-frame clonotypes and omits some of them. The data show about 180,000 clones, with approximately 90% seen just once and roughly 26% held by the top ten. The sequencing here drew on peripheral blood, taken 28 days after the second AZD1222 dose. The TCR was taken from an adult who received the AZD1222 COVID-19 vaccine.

The CDR3 loop is CASSLNGEPNQPQHF. In DNA, the CDR3 is TGTGCCAGCAGCTTGAATGGGGAACCCAATCAGCCCCAGCATTTT. The chain employs TRBV5-6 and TRBJ1-5; D remains ambiguous. CDR1 and CDR2 (germline): SGHDT, YYEEEE. Deletions cut 1 base from V and 3 bases from J, with 11 bases between. This CDR3 spans 15 amino acids.